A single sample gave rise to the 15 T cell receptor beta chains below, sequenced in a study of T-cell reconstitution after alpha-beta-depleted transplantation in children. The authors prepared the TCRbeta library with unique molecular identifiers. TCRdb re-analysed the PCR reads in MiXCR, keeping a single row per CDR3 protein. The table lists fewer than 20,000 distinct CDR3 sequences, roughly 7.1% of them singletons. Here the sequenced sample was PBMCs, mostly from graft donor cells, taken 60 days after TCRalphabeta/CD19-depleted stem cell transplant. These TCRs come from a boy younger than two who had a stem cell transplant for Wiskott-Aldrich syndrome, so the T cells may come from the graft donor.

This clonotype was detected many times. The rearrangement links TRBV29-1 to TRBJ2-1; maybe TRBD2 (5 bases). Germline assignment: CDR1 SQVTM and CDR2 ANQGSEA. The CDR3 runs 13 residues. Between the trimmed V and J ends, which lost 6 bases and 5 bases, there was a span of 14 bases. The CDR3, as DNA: TGCAGCGTGGACTCGCCAGGACACAATGAGCAGTTCTTC. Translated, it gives CSVDSPGHNEQFF.

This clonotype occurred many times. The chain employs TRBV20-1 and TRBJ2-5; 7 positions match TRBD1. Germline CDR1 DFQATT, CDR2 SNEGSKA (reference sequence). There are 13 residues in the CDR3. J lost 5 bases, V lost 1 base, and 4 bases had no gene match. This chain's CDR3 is CSARGPQGETQYF. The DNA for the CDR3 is TGCAGTGCTAGAGGGCCACAGGGGGAGACCCAGTACTTC.

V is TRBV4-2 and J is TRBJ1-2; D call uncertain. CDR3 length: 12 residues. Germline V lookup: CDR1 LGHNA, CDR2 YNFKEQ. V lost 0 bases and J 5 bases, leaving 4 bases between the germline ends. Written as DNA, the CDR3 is TGTGCCAGCAGCCAAGAGGATTATGGCTACACCTTC. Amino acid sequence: CASSQEDYGYTF.

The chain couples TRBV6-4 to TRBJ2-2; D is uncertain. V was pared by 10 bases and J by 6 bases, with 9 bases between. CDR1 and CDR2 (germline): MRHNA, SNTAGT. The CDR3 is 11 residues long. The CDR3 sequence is CATSRAGELFF. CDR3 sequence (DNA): TGTGCCACCTCAAGGGCCGGGGAGCTGTTTTTT.

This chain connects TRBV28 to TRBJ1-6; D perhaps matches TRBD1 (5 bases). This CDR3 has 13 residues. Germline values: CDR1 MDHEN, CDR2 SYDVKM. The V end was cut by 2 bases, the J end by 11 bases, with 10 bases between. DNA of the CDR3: TGTGCCAGCAGTTTACGAGGGGTAACACCCCTCCACTTT. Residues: CASSLRGVTPLHF.

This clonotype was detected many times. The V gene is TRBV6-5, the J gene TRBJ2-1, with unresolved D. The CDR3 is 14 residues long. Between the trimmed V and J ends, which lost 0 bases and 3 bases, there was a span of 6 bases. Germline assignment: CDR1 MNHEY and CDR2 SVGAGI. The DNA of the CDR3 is TGTGCCAGCAGTTACTCGAACGGCTACAATGAGCAGTTCTTC. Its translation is CASSYSNGYNEQFF.

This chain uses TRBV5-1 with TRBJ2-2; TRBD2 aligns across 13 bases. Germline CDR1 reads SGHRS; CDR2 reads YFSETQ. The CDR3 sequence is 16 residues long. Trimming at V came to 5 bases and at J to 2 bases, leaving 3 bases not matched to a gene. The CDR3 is CASRLAGGVNTGELFF. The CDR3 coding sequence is TGCGCCAGCAGACTAGCGGGAGGGGTAAACACCGGGGAGCTGTTTTTT.

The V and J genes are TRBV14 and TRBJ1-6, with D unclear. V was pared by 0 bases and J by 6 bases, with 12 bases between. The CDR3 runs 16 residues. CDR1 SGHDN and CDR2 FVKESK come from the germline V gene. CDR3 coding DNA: TGTGCCAGCAGCCAAGATTTCACAGCCCTTAATTCACCCCTCCACTTT. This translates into CASSQDFTALNSPLHF.

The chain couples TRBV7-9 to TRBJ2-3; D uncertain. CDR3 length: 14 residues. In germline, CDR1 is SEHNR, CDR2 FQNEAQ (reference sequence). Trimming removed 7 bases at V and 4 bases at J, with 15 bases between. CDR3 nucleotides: TGTGCCAGCAATGATGACCTGCGCTCAGATACGCAGTATTTT. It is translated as CASNDDLRSDTQYF.

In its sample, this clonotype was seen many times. CDR3 bases: TGTGCCAGCAGCTTATTTGGAAAGGGCCTGGTGGGCAATCAGCCCCAGCATTTT. Encoded protein: CASSLFGKGLVGNQPQHF. The rearrangement links TRBV11-1 to TRBJ1-5; D unclear. Between the trimmed V and J ends, which lost 2 bases and 2 bases, there was a span of 19 bases. The CDR3 length is 18 residues. The germline V gene encodes CDR1 SGHAT and CDR2 FQDESV (reference sequence). The variable domain in full, with the rest retrieved from reference TRBV11-1 and TRBJ1-5, is EAEVAQSPRYKITEKSQAVAFWCDPISGHATLYWYRQILGQGPELLVQFQDESVVDDSQLPKDRFSAERLKGVDSTLKIQPAELGDSAMYLCASSLFGKGLVGNQPQHFGDGTRLSIL.

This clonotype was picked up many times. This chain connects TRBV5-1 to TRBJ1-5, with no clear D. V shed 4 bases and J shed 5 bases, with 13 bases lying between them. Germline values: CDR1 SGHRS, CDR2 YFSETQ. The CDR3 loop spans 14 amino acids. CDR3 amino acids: CASSPEGRDQPQHF. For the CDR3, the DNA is TGCGCCAGCAGCCCGGAGGGAAGGGATCAGCCCCAGCATTTT.

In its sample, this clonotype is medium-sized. The CDR3 DNA reads as TGTGCCACCAGTGATCGACAAGAGACCCAGTACTTC. Residues: CATSDRQETQYF. This chain links TRBV24-1 with TRBJ2-5, with D unresolved. Germline V gene sequence: CDR1 KGHDR, CDR2 SFDVKD. The CDR3 has 12 residues. V dropped 3 bases and J dropped 2 bases, with 3 bases sitting between them.

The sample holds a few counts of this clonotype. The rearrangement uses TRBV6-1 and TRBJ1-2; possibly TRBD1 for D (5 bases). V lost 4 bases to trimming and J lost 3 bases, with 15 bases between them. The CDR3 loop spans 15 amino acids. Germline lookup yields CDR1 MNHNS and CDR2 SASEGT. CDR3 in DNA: TGTGCCAGCAGTGTAGCGTGGGGCACGGACTATGGCTACACCTTC. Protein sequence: CASSVAWGTDYGYTF.

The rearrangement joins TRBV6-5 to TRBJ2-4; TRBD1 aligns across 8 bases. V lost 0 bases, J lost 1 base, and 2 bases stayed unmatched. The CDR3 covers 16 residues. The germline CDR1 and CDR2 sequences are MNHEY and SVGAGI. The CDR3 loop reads CASSYSRTGAKNIQYF. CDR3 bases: TGTGCCAGCAGTTACTCGAGGACAGGGGCCAAAAACATTCAGTACTTC.

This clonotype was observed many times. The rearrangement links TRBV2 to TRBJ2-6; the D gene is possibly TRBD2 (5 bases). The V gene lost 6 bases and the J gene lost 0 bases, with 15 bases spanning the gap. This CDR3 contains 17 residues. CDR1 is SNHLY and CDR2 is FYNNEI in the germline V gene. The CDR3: CASSKSGLPSGANVLTF. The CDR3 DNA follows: TGTGCCAGCAGCAAAAGTGGACTGCCCTCTGGGGCCAACGTCCTGACTTTC.